There are a few counts of the clone carrying this T cell receptor beta chain. The antigen is undetermined. After constant-region reverse-primer amplification, full-length variable regions underwent semi-nested PCR with Nested Universal Primer A. TCRdb analysed the 5' RACE reads with MiXCR anew, one entry per CDR3 protein. There are more than 6,500 distinct CDR3 sequences in the sample; about 50% occur only once, and less than 4% lies in the top ten. The CDR3 contains 18 residues. The V end lost 0 bases, the J end lost 4 bases, and 22 bases lay between the germline ends. Germline-derived CDR1 and CDR2 are DFQATT and SNEGSKA (reference sequence). Broader study findings: The larger cohort examined one V-J beta rearrangement, not whole repertoires. Tumor memory CD4+ T cell TCR gene usage was found to cluster with blood and lymph node memory CD4+ cells and with lymph node naive CD4+ cells.

Sequenced input: naive CD4+ T cells sorted from a lymph node. Subset here: naive CD4+ T cells, CD4+CD45RA+CD25-. The sequence derives from a female donor with breast cancer. V gene TRBV20-1 combines with J gene TRBJ1-5, with D possibly TRBD1 on 5 matching bases. The CDR3 DNA reads TGCAGTGCTAGAGATACACAGGATGGGGGAATGGGTAATCAGCCCCAGCATTTT. This sequence encodes CSARDTQDGGMGNQPQHF.